This entry concerns a single T cell receptor beta chain. The CDR3 has 14 residues. In germline, CDR1 is SGHKS, CDR2 YYEKEE (reference sequence). The V end lost 0 bases, the J end lost 2 bases, and 6 bases lay between the germline ends. The data were obtained in a study of control samples from healthy donors and cancer patients. The repertoire was sequenced with immunoSEQ multiplex PCR; TCRdb's copy has only in-frame clones and lacks some. Of around 80,000 clones listed, around 92% are singletons. Input material: blood. The V gene is TRBV5-5, the J gene TRBJ1-5, with TRBD1 as a possible D gene (5 bases). The clonotype was recovered from a man aged 50 to 59 in good health. CDR3 DNA: TGTGCCAGCAGCTTGGAAGGGGGCAATCAGCCCCAGCATTTT. The encoded protein is CASSLEGGNQPQHF.